The present T cell receptor (beta chain) was sequenced within a study of blood T cell repertoires in COVID-19. TCRdb keeps only in-frame clones here, not all; method: immunoSEQ multiplex PCR. The repertoire holds 310,000 or so clones, with more than 75% as singletons. This CDR3 is built from 14 residues. Between the trimmed V and J ends, which lost 3 bases and 2 bases, there was a span of 13 bases. Germline lookup yields CDR1 DFQATT and CDR2 SNEGSKA (reference sequence). The sequence came from a woman in her forties or fifties with active or convalescent COVID-19. This chain joins TRBV20-1 and TRBJ1-2; the D gene is possibly TRBD1 (6 bases). Specimen: peripheral blood. CDR3 bases: TGCAGTGCTAGTAAGGACAGTAGCAACTATGGCTACACCTTC. Encoded protein: CSASKDSSNYGYTF.